This TCR beta chain derives from a study of T-cell reconstitution after alpha-beta-depleted transplantation in children. Regarding the study as a whole: Alpha-beta T cells about two months after transplant reportedly derived from several hundred expanded graft clones. T-cell numbers and diversity, one year after transplant, stemmed largely from T cells that were newly produced. Some patients owed their high day-60 TCRbeta diversity to surviving recipient T cells and thymic progenitors.

Only a few counts were recorded for this clonotype. What it binds is not known. Unique molecular identifiers were incorporated into the prepared TCRbeta library. From the PCR reads, TCRdb called clonotypes with MiXCR, one entry per CDR3 protein. The table includes 90,000 to 120,000 distinct CDR3 sequences, approximately 6.4% detected once. This CDR3 has 17 amino acids. With V trimmed by 4 bases and J by 5 bases, 11 bases remained unmatched. Germline V gene lookup returns CDR1 SGHTA and CDR2 FQGNSA. The specimen was PBMCs, mostly from graft donor cells, collected 360 days after TCRalphabeta/CD19-depleted stem cell transplant. The clonotype comes from a male patient aged 2-10 years who had a stem cell transplant for acute lymphoblastic leukemia, so the T cells may come from the graft donor. The chain couples TRBV7-2 to TRBJ2-2, with 9 positions matching TRBD1. Here the CDR3 reads CASSSRDREISTGELFF. DNA of the CDR3: TGTGCCAGCAGCTCAAGGGACAGGGAAATAAGTACCGGGGAGCTGTTTTTT. Full variable domain (remainder filled in from reference TRBV7-2 and TRBJ2-2): GAGVSQSPSNKVTEKGKDVELRCDPISGHTALYWYRQSLGQGLEFLIYFQGNSAPDKSGLPSDRFSAERTGGSVSTLTIQRTQQEDSAVYLCASSSRDREISTGELFFGEGSRLTVL.